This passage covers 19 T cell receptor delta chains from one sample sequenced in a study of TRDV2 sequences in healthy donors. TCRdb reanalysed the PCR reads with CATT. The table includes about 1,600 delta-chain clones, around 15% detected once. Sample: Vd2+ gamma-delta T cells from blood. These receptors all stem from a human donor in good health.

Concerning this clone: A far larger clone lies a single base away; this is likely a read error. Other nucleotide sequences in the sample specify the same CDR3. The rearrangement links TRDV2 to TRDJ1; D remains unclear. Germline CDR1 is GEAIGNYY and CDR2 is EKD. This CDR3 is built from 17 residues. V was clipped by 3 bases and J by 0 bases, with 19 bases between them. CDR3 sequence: CACDPISRGGYTDKLIF. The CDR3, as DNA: TGTGCCTGTGACCCGATTTCCCGGGGTGGATACACCGATAAACTCATCTTT.

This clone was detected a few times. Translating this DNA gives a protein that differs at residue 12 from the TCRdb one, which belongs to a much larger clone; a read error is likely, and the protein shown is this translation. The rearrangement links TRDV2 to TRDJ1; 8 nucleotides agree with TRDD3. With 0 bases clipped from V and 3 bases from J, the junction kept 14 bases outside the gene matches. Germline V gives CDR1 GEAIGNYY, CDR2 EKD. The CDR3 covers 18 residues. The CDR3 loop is CACDTITGGQRIADKLIF. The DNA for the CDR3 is TGTGCCTGTGACACCATTACTGGGGGCCAACGCATAGCCGATAAACTCATCTTT.

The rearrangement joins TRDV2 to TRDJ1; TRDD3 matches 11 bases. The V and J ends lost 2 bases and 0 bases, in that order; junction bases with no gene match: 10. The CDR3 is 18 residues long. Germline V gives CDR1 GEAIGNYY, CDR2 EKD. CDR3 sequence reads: CACDMGDTPAMYTDKLIF. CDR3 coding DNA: TGTGCCTGTGACATGGGGGATACGCCCGCCATGTACACCGATAAACTCATCTTT.

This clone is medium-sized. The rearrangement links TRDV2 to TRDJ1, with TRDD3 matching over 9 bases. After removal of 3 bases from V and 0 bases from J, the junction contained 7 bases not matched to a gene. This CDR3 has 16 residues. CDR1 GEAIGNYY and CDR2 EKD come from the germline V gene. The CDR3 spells CACDSLGDEYTDKLIF. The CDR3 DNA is TGTGCCTGTGACTCGCTGGGGGATGAGTACACCGATAAACTCATCTTT.

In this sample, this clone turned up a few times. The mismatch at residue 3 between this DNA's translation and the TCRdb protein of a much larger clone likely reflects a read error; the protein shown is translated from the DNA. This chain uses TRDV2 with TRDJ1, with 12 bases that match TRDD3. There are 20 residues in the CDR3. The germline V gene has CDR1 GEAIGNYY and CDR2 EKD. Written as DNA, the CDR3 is TGTGCCAGTGACAACGTGGTACTGGGGGATACAGTATCGTACACCGATAAACTCATCTTT. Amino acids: CASDNVVLGDTVSYTDKLIF.

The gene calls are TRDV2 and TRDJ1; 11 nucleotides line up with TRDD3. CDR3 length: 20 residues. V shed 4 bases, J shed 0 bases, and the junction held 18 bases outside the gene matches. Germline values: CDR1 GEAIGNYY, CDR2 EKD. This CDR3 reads CACERLSLGDTREYTDKLIF. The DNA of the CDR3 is TGTGCCTGTGAGCGGCTCTCCTTGGGGGATACGAGGGAGTACACCGATAAACTCATCTTT.

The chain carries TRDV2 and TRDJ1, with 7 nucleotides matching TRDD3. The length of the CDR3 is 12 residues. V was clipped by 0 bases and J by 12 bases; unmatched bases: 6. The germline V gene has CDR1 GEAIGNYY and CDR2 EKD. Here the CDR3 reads CACDTITGEIIF. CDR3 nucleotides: TGTGCCTGTGACACCATTACTGGGGAGATCATCTTT.

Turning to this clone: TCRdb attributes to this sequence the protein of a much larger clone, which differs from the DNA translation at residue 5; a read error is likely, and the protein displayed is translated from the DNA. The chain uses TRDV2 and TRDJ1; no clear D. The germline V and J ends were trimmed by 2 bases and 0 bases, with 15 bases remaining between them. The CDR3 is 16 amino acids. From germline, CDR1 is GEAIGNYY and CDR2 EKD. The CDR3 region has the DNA TGTGCCTGTGACATCGTGTTGGGACAATACACCGATAAACTCATCTTT. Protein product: CACDIVLGQYTDKLIF.

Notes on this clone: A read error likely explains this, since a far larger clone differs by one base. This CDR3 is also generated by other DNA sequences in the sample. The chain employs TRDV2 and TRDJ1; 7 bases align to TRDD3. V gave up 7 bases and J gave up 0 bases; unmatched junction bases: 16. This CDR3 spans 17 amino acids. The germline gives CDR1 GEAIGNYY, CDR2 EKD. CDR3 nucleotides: TGTGCCTGCGACCCGATTTCCCGGGGGGGATACACCGATAAACTCATCTTT. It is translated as CACDPISRGGYTDKLIF.

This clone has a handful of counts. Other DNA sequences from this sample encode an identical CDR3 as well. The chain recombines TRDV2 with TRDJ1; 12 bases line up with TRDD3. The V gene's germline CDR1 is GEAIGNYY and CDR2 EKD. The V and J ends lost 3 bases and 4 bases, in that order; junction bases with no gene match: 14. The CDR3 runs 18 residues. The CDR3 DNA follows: TGTGCCTGTGACCGTCTCCTTACTGGGGGATACCGGGACGATAAACTCATCTTT. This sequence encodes CACDRLLTGGYRDDKLIF.

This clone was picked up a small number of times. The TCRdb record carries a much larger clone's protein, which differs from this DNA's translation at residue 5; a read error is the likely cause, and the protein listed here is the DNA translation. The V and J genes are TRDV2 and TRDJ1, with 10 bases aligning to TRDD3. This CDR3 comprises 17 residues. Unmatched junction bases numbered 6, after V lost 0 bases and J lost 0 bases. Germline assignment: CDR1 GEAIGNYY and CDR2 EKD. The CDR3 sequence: CACDTITGGSYTDKLIF. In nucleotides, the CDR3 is TGTGCCTGTGACACCATTACTGGGGGATCGTACACCGATAAACTCATCTTT.

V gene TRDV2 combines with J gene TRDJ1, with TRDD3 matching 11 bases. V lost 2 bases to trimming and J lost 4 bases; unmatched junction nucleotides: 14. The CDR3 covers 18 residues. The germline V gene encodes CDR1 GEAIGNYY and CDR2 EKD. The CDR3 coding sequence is TGTGCCTGTGACAACGTACTGGGGGATATAAGCTGGGACGATAAACTCATCTTT. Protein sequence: CACDNVLGDISWDDKLIF.

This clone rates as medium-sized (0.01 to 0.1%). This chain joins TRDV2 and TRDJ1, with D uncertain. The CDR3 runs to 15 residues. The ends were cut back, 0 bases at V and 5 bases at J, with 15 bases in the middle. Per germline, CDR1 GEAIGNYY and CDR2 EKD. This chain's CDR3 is CACDTVGLPRDKLIF. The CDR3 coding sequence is TGTGCCTGTGACACCGTCGGGCTCCCTAGGGATAAACTCATCTTT.

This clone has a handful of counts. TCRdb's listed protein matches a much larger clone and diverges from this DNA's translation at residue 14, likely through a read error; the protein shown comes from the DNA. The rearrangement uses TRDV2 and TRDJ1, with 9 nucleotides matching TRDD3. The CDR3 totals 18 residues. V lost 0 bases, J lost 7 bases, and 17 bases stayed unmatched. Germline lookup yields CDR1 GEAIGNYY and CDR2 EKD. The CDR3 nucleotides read TGTGCCTGTGACACCGTCGGGCCTCTGGGGGATCGGTCCGTTAAACTCATCTTT. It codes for CACDTVGPLGDRSVKLIF.

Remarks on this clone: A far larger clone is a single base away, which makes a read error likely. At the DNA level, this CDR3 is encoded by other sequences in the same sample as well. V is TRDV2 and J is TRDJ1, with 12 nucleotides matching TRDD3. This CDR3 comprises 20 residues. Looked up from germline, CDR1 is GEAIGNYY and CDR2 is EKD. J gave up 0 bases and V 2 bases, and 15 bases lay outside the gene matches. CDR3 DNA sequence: TGTGCCTGTGACAACGTGGTACTGGGGGATACAGTATCTTACACCGATAAACTCATCTTT. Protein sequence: CACDNVVLGDTVSYTDKLIF.

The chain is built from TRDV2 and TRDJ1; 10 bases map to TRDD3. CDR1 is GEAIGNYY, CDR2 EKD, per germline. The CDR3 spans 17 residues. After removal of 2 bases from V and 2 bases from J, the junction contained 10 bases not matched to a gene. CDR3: CACDMGDTRGETDKLIF. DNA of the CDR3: TGTGCCTGTGACATGGGGGATACCCGTGGGGAGACCGATAAACTCATCTTT.

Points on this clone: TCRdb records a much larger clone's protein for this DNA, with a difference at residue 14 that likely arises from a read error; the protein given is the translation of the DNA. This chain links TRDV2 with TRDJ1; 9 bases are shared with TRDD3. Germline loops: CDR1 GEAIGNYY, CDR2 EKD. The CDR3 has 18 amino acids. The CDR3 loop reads CACDTLRQTGGPTGKLIF. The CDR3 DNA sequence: TGTGCCTGTGACACTCTGCGTCAGACTGGGGGACCCACCGGTAAACTCATCTTT.

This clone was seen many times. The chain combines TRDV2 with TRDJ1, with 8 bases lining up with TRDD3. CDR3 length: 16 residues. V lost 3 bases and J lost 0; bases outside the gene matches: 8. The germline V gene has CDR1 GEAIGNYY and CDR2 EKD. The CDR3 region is CACDSLGDDDTDKLIF. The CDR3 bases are TGTGCCTGTGACTCCTTGGGGGATGACGACACCGATAAACTCATCTTT.

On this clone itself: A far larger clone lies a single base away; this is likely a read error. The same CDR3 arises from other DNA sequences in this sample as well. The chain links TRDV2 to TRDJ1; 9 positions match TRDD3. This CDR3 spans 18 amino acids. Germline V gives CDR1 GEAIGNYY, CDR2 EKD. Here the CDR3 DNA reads TGTGCATGTGACACTCTGCGTCAGACTGGGGGACCCACCGATAAACTCATCTTT. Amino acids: CACDTLRQTGGPTDKLIF.